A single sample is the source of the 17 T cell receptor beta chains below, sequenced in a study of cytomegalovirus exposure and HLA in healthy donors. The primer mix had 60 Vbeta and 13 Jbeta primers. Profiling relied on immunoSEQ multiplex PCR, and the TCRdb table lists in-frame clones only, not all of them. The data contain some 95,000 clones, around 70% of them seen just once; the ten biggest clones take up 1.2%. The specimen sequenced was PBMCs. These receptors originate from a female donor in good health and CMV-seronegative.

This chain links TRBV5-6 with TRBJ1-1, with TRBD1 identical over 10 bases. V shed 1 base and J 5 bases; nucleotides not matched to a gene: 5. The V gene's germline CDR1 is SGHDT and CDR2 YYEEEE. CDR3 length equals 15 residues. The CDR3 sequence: CASSLYEDRGTEAFF. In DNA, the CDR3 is TGTGCCAGCAGCTTGTACGAGGACAGGGGGACTGAAGCTTTCTTT.

The CDR3 bases are TGTGCCTGGAGTGTTAATAACGGGAATGAAAAACTGTTTTTT. Translation: CAWSVNNGNEKLFF. The V and J genes are TRBV30 and TRBJ1-4; D is ambiguous. CDR3 size: 14 residues. Germline V gives CDR1 GTSNPN, CDR2 SVGIG (reference sequence). Trimming took off 0 bases at V and 5 bases at J, with 10 bases between the two ends.

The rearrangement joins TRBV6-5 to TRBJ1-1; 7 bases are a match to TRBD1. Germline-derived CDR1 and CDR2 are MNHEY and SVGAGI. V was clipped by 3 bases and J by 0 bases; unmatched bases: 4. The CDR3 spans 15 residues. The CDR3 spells CASSYGTVMNTEAFF. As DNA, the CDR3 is TGTGCCAGCAGTTATGGGACAGTCATGAACACTGAAGCTTTCTTT.

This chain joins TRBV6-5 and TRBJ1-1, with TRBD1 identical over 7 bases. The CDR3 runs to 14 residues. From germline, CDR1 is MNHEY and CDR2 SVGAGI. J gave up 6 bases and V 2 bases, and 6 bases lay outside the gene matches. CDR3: CASSYTRGQAEAFF. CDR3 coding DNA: TGTGCCAGCAGTTACACAAGGGGGCAGGCTGAAGCTTTCTTT.

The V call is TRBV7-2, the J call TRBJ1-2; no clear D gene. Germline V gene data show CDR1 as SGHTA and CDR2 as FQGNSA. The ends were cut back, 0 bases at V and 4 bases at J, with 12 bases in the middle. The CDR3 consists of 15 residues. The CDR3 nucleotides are TGTGCCAGCAGCTTAGCGAACACAGAAATCTATGGCTACACCTTC. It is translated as CASSLANTEIYGYTF.

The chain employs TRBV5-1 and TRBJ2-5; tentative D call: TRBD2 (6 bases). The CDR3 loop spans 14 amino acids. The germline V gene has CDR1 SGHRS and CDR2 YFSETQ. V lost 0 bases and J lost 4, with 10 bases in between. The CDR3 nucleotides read TGCGCCAGCAGCTTGGGACTTAGCGGAGAGACCCAGTACTTC. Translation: CASSLGLSGETQYF.

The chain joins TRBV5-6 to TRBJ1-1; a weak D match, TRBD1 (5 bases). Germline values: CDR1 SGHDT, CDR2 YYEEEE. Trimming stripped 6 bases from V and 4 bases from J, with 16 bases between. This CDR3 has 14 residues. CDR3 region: CASTLTFQGTEAFF. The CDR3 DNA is TGTGCCAGCACCCTTACCTTCCAGGGCACTGAAGCTTTCTTT.

CDR3 protein: CASSIDQRVGQLNTEAFF. CDR3 nucleotide sequence: TGTGCCAGTAGTATAGATCAAAGGGTAGGACAGCTGAACACTGAAGCTTTCTTT. The chain has TRBV19 and TRBJ1-1; D may be TRBD1 (6 bases). This CDR3 is built from 18 residues. Germline-derived CDR1 and CDR2 are LNHDA and SQIVND (reference sequence). Trimming took 0 bases from V and 0 from J, leaving 17 bases between them.

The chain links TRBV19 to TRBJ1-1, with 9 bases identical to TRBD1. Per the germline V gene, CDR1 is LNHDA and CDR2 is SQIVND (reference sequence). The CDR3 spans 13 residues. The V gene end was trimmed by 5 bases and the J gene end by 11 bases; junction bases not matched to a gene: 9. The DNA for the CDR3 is TGTGCCAGTAGTTACGACAGGGGGGACTCGGCTTTCTTT. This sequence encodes CASSYDRGDSAFF.

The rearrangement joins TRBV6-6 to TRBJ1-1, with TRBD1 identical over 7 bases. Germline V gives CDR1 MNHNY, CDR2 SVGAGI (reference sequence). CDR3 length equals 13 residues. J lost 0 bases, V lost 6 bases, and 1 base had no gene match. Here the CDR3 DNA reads TGTGCCAGCAGGACAGGGATGAACACTGAAGCTTTCTTT. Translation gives CASRTGMNTEAFF.

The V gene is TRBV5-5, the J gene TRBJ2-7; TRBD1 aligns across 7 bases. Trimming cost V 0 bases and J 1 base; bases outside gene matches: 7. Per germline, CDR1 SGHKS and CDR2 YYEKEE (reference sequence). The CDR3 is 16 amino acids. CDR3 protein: CASSLAQTGISYEQYF. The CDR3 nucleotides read TGTGCCAGCAGCTTGGCCCAGACAGGGATTTCCTACGAGCAGTACTTC.

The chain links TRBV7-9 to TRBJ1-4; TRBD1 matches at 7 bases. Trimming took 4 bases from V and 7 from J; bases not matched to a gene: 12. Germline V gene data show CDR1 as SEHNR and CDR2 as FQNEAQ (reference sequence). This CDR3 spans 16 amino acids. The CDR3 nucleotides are TGTGCCAGCAGCTCCCGACAGGGCCACTCGGGTGAAAAACTGTTTTTT. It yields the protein CASSSRQGHSGEKLFF.

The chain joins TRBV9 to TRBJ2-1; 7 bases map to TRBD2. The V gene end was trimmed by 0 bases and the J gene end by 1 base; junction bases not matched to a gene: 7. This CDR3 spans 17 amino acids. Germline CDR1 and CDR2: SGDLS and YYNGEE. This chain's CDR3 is CASSVDIGEGSYNEQFF. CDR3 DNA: TGTGCCAGCAGCGTAGATATTGGGGAGGGATCCTACAATGAGCAGTTCTTC. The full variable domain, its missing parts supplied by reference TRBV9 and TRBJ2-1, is DSGVTQTPKHLITATGQRVTLRCSPRSGDLSVYWYQQSLDQGLQFLIQYYNGEERAKGNILERFSAQQFPDLHSELNLSSLELGDSALYFCASSVDIGEGSYNEQFFGPGTRLTVL.

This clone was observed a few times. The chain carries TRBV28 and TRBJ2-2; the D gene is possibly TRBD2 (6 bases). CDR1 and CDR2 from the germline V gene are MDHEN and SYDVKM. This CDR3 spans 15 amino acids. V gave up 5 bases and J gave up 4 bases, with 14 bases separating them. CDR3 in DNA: TGTGCCAGCAGTCCCCTGGGGGGAGTCACCGGGGAGCTGTTTTTT. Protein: CASSPLGGVTGELFF.

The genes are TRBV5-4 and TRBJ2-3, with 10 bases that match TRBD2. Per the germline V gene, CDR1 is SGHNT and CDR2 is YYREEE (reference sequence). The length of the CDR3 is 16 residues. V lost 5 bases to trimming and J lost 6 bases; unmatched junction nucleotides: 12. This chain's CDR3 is CASRAGTSVMTDTQYF. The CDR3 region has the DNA TGTGCCAGCAGGGCCGGGACTAGCGTGATGACGGATACGCAGTATTTT.

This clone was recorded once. This CDR3 reads CASSFPRDRDTEAFF. The CDR3, as DNA: TGTGCCAGCAGCTTCCCCCGGGACAGGGACACTGAAGCTTTCTTT. V and J are TRBV7-9 and TRBJ1-1; 9 bases align to TRBD1. CDR1 and CDR2 (germline): SEHNR, FQNEAQ (reference sequence). With 3 bases clipped from V and 3 bases from J, the junction kept 5 bases outside the gene matches. There are 15 residues in the CDR3.

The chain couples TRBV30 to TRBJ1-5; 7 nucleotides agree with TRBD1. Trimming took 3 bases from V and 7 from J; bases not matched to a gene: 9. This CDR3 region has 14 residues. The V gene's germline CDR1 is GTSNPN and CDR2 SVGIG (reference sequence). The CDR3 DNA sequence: TGTGCCTGGAGCTTATCCAGGGGGACCCAGCCCCAGCATTTT. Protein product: CAWSLSRGTQPQHF.